A selection of T cell receptor beta chains follows, all from one sample in a study of blood T cell repertoires in COVID-19. Sequenced by immunoSEQ multiplex PCR; TCRdb stores in-frame clones only, minus some. The data contain 200,000 to 300,000 clones, about 90% of them seen just once; the ten biggest clones take up around 0.87%. Sequencing was performed on PBMCs or T cells enriched from blood (not recorded which). The receptor source for this set is a man aged 50-60 years who had been exposed to COVID-19. The CDR3 runs from the conserved cysteine through the conserved F or W. D genes are given only for firm matches. Clone size appears in some rows only: once, few, many, or a class for an expanded clone.

.,TRBV7-2,.,TRBJ1-6,CASSRRYSPLHF,TGTGCCAGCAGCCGGCGGTATTCACCCCTCCACTTT
.,TRBV7-2,TRBD1,TRBJ1-6,CASSFRQGLDSPLHF,TGTGCCAGCAGCTTCCGACAGGGGTTAGATTCACCCCTCCACTTT
.,TRBV11-2,TRBD1,TRBJ2-7,CASSLVRQGSYEQYF,TGTGCCAGCAGCTTAGTCCGACAGGGATCCTACGAGCAGTACTTC
.,TRBV11-2,TRBD1,TRBJ1-4,CASSPDRGWEKLFF,TGTGCCAGCAGCCCCGACAGGGGTTGGGAAAAACTGTTTTTT
once,TRBV18,TRBD1,TRBJ1-1,CASQQGLRTEAFF,TGTGCCAGTCAACAGGGGCTAAGGACTGAAGCTTTCTTT
.,TRBV4-2,.,TRBJ2-1,CASSQATLDYNEQFF,TGTGCCAGCAGCCAAGCCACTCTAGACTACAATGAGCAGTTCTTC
.,TRBV5-5,.,TRBJ2-3,CASTTGFGTDTQYF,TGTGCCAGCACCACAGGGTTTGGTACAGATACGCAGTATTTT
.,TRBV24-1,.,TRBJ1-2,CATSDQGYGYTF,TGTGCCACCAGTGATCAGGGGTATGGCTACACCTTC
.,TRBV5-1,TRBD1,TRBJ1-1,CASSALGTGTEAFF,TGCGCCAGCAGCGCCCTCGGGACAGGCACTGAAGCTTTCTTT
.,TRBV24-1,.,TRBJ2-6,CATSDLRDEDSGANVLTF,TGTGCCACCAGTGATTTGCGGGATGAAGACTCTGGGGCCAACGTCCTGACTTTC
.,TRBV27,TRBD1,TRBJ1-2,CASRRTGGLYGYTF,TGTGCCAGCAGGCGGACAGGGGGCTTGTATGGCTACACCTTC
.,TRBV7-2,TRBD2,TRBJ2-5,CASSFLAGTKETQYF,TGTGCCAGCAGCTTTCTAGCGGGAACGAAAGAGACCCAGTACTTC
.,TRBV20-1,TRBD1,TRBJ1-2,CSASQGEGGYGYTF,TGCAGTGCTAGTCAGGGGGAAGGGGGCTATGGCTACACCTTC
.,TRBV5-1,TRBD2,TRBJ2-1,CASSLAREGGEQFF,TGCGCCAGCAGCTTAGCGCGGGAGGGCGGAGAGCAGTTCTTC
few,TRBV4-2,.,TRBJ2-5,CASSQEGWQETQYF,TGTGCCAGCAGCCAAGAGGGCTGGCAAGAGACCCAGTACTTC
.,TRBV5-1,.,TRBJ1-6,CASSPAGGNNSPLHF,TGCGCCAGCAGCCCGGCGGGGGGCAATAATTCACCCCTCCACTTT
.,TRBV11-3,.,TRBJ2-2,CASSFSGNTGELFF,TGTGCCAGCAGCTTTTCGGGGAACACCGGGGAGCTGTTTTTT
.,TRBV6-6,TRBD1,TRBJ1-1,CASSYRGQRNTEAFF,TGTGCCAGCAGTTATCGGGGACAGAGAAACACTGAAGCTTTCTTT
.,TRBV27,TRBD1,TRBJ2-5,CASSLRTGAGETQYF,TGTGCCAGCAGTTTGCGGACAGGGGCTGGAGAGACCCAGTACTTC
few,TRBV2,.,TRBJ2-7,CASRPAAHYEQYF,TGTGCCAGCAGGCCAGCAGCGCACTACGAGCAGTACTTC
.,TRBV2,TRBD1,TRBJ1-5,CASSRQGLDNQPQHF,TGTGCCAGCAGTAGACAGGGACTGGACAATCAGCCCCAGCATTTT
once,TRBV6-5,TRBD1,TRBJ1-1,CASRDRGDRWTEAFF,TGTGCCAGCAGGGACAGGGGGGACCGTTGGACTGAAGCTTTCTTT
.,TRBV6-1,.,TRBJ1-5,CASSEAPVEYQPQHF,TGTGCCAGCAGTGAAGCACCGGTGGAGTATCAGCCCCAGCATTTT
.,TRBV27,.,TRBJ1-2,CASSFSQGGYGYTF,TGTGCCAGCAGTTTCAGTCAGGGAGGATATGGCTACACCTTC
few,TRBV3-1/TRBV3-2,.,TRBJ1-1,CASSQGGGTEAFF,TGTGCCAGCAGCCAAGGAGGGGGCACTGAAGCTTTCTTT
.,TRBV11-2,.,TRBJ1-2,CASSLSLGIRYTF,TGTGCCAGCAGCTTAAGTCTAGGTATTCGCTACACCTTC
.,TRBV9,.,TRBJ1-5,CASSVGGLDQPQHF,TGTGCCAGCAGCGTAGGGGGCTTGGATCAGCCCCAGCATTTT
once,TRBV3-1/TRBV3-2,.,TRBJ2-3,CASSHLGVKGTDTQYF,TGTGCCAGCAGCCATCTCGGGGTCAAGGGTACAGATACGCAGTATTTT
.,TRBV2,.,TRBJ2-1,CASRLLRAGRSYNEQFF,TGTGCCAGCAGACTTCTGAGGGCGGGGAGGTCCTACAATGAGCAGTTCTTC
.,TRBV4-1,.,TRBJ1-1,CASSQGLNPNTEAFF,TGCGCCAGCAGCCAAGGGCTGAACCCGAACACTGAAGCTTTCTTT
.,TRBV7-9,TRBD1,TRBJ1-1,CASSAQGANTEAFF,TGTGCCAGCAGCGCACAGGGGGCGAACACTGAAGCTTTCTTT
.,TRBV15,.,TRBJ1-4,CATSRGGEGGLEKLFF,TGTGCCACCAGCAGAGGAGGCGAAGGGGGTCTTGAAAAACTGTTTTTT
.,TRBV18,TRBD1,TRBJ1-1,CASSPRGGETEAFF,TGTGCCAGCTCACCACGAGGGGGCGAAACTGAAGCTTTCTTT
.,TRBV27,.,TRBJ2-7,CASSIRDSEGEQYF,TGTGCCAGCAGTATCCGGGATTCGGAGGGCGAGCAGTACTTC
.,TRBV2,.,TRBJ1-2,CASSVTGRGYTF,TGTGCCAGCAGTGTGACAGGCCGTGGCTACACCTTC
once,TRBV4-2,.,TRBJ1-1,CASSQVGTGEAFF,TGTGCCAGCAGCCAAGTTGGTACGGGTGAAGCTTTCTTT
.,TRBV10-2,TRBD1,TRBJ2-1,CASSRQGFYNEQFF,TGCGCCAGCAGTAGACAGGGCTTCTACAATGAGCAGTTCTTC
.,TRBV19,TRBD1,TRBJ2-5,CASSRGQGAIETQYF,TGTGCCAGTAGTAGAGGACAGGGGGCAATTGAGACCCAGTACTTC
.,TRBV6-1,TRBD2,TRBJ2-5,CASSDQLANQETQYF,TGTGCCAGCAGTGACCAACTAGCGAACCAAGAGACCCAGTACTTC
.,TRBV5-1,TRBD2,TRBJ2-1,CASSLRTSGGNEQFF,TGCGCCAGCAGCTTGAGGACTAGCGGGGGGAATGAGCAGTTCTTC